The 4 T cell receptor beta chains below all came from one sample that was sequenced in a study of blood T cell repertoires in COVID-19. This table comes from immunoSEQ multiplex PCR, and its TCRdb copy is limited to in-frame clones, with some not included. This table has fewer than 300,000 clones, about 81% appearing once. Sequenced input: peripheral blood. All receptors come from a human donor with COVID-19, enrolled during active disease. The donor label of this sample is uncertain.

The chain employs TRBV30 and TRBJ1-5, with D hard to call. Looked up from germline, CDR1 is GTSNPN and CDR2 is SVGIG (reference sequence). With 2 bases removed from V and 9 bases from J, the gap between germline ends came to 14 bases. The length of the CDR3 is 13 residues. The DNA of the CDR3 is TGTGCCTGGAGTCGTCTCGCTGGCGGGCCCCAGCATTTT. Its protein product is CAWSRLAGGPQHF.

This chain joins TRBV7-6 and TRBJ1-5; 7 bases line up with TRBD1. The germline CDR1 and CDR2 sequences are SGHVS and FNYEAQ. V trimming: 1 base; J trimming: 3 bases; junction bases outside the gene matches: 6. The CDR3 loop spans 16 amino acids. CDR3 in DNA: TGTGCCAGCAGCTTAGGTCCGACAGGGCTCAATCAGCCCCAGCATTTT. It codes for CASSLGPTGLNQPQHF.

The chain recombines TRBV5-1 with TRBJ1-2, with TRBD1 identical over 8 bases. This CDR3 comprises 15 residues. Germline lookup yields CDR1 SGHRS and CDR2 YFSETQ. V lost 0 bases and J lost 7; bases outside the gene matches: 8. In DNA form, the CDR3 reads TGCGCCAGCAGCTTGGACCGACAGGGGATTCGTGGCTACACCTTC. Amino acid sequence: CASSLDRQGIRGYTF.

The V gene is TRBV7-2, the J gene TRBJ2-1; 8 positions agree with TRBD1. Germline assignment: CDR1 SGHTA and CDR2 FQGNSA. V trimming: 1 base; J trimming: 4 bases; junction bases outside the gene matches: 3. The CDR3 length is 15 residues. The CDR3 nucleotides read TGTGCCAGCAGCTTAGATGGGACAGGTTACAATGAGCAGTTCTTC. Its translation: CASSLDGTGYNEQFF. Combining the CDR3 with reference TRBV7-2 and TRBJ2-1 gives the whole variable domain GAGVSQSPSNKVTEKGKDVELRCDPISGHTALYWYRQSLGQGLEFLIYFQGNSAPDKSGLPSDRFSAERTGGSVSTLTIQRTQQEDSAVYLCASSLDGTGYNEQFFGPGTRLTVL.